This TCR beta chain emerged from a study of cytomegalovirus exposure and HLA in healthy donors. There are 15 residues in the CDR3. The junction had 3 bases not matched to a gene; V was cut back by 1 base and J by 1 base. Germline lookup yields CDR1 LGHNA and CDR2 YSLEER. In regard to this clone: Its antigen is not identified.

The PCR was carried out with 60 Vbeta primers and 13 Jbeta primers. In the study's own analysis: An analysis that came later counted tens of millions of unique TCR beta chains, approximately 10 million shared. This table comes from immunoSEQ multiplex PCR, and its TCRdb copy is limited to in-frame clones, with some not included. V and J calls and clone size are those listed in that table; D and trimming were worked out from the DNA. The table includes 130,000 or so clones, around three quarters detected once. General study results and limits: Among TCR beta chains, those listed as cytomegalovirus-associated numbered fewer than 200. In a later analysis, compared with equally common non-associated chains, HLA-associated beta chains were more expanded. The records held CMV serostatus as the only immune exposure information.

The sequenced sample consisted of PBMCs. This TCR was recovered from a man aged 25-40 years in good health and CMV-seronegative. The V and J genes are TRBV4-3 and TRBJ1-2, with 7 bases fitting TRBD1. The CDR3 reads CASSQGTGDNYGYTF. The DNA of the CDR3 is TGCGCCAGCAGCCAAGGAACAGGGGATAACTATGGCTACACCTTC.